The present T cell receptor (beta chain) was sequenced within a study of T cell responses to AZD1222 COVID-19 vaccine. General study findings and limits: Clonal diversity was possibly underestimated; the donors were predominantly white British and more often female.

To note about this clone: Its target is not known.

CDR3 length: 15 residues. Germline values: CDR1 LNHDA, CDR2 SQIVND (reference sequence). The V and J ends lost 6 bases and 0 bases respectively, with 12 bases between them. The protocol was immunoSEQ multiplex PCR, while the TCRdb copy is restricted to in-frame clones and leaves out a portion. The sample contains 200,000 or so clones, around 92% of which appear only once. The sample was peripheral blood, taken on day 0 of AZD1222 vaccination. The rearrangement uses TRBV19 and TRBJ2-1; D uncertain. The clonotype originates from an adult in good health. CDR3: CASRSAYYSYNEQFF. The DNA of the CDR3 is TGTGCCAGTAGGTCAGCTTACTACTCCTACAATGAGCAGTTCTTC.